This TCR beta chain was sequenced for a study of human T cells and chemical hapten exposure. This clonotype was found a few times. The germline V gene encodes CDR1 MNHNY and CDR2 SVGAGI (reference sequence). The CDR3 has 13 residues. The V and J ends lost 3 bases and 5 bases respectively, with 11 bases between them. Described time point: healthy volunteer bleed at 2 weeks. Total RNA was extracted from unfractionated whole blood. The study's library attached unique molecular identifiers to single cDNA molecules. Using its own MiXCR run on the RACE reads, TCRdb lists one record per CDR3 protein. The sample contains about 130,000 distinct CDR3 sequences, approximately 8.3% of which appear only once.

The sample comprised whole blood. The receptor comes from a male donor in good health. Some clones in this sample may be carry-over from other donors' samples. The chain combines TRBV6-6 with TRBJ2-7, with D uncertain. The CDR3 is CASSYGGINEQYF. DNA for the CDR3: TGTGCCAGCAGTTATGGCGGTATAAACGAGCAGTACTTC.